The 30 T cell receptor beta chains in this list originate from one sample, sequenced in a study of blood T cell repertoires in COVID-19. Clones were read by immunoSEQ multiplex PCR, and TCRdb kept only the in-frame ones, dropping some. The data contain under 50,000 clones, 80% to 90% of them seen just once; the ten biggest clones take up more than 7%. Specimen: peripheral blood. These receptors originate from a human donor in a cohort sampled during active COVID-19.

The chain is built from TRBV29-1 and TRBJ2-1; D is ambiguous. This CDR3 spans 12 amino acids. Germline loops: CDR1 SQVTM, CDR2 ANQGSEA. Trimming pared 4 bases from V and 1 base from J, leaving 5 bases between. The CDR3 DNA sequence: TGCAGCGTTGCCCCGTCCTACAATGAGCAGTTCTTC. Translating it yields CSVAPSYNEQFF.

This sequence joins TRBV9 and TRBJ2-5; 9 nucleotides align to TRBD2. This CDR3 is built from 17 residues. V was clipped by 0 bases and J by 4 bases; unmatched bases: 10. CDR1 is SGDLS and CDR2 is YYNGEE in the germline V gene. The CDR3 here is CASSVATLREGSETQYF. The CDR3 nucleotides are TGTGCCAGCAGCGTAGCTACATTGCGGGAGGGCTCAGAGACCCAGTACTTC.

This clone occurred a few times. The chain is built from TRBV9 and TRBJ2-3, with 8 bases aligning to TRBD2. Germline assignment: CDR1 SGDLS and CDR2 YYNGEE. CDR3 size: 16 residues. The V gene end was trimmed by 0 bases and the J gene end by 4 bases; junction bases not matched to a gene: 7. DNA for the CDR3: TGTGCCAGCAGCGTAGGAATTAGCGGGAATGCAGATACGCAGTATTTT. It translates to CASSVGISGNADTQYF.

This chain links TRBV30 with TRBJ2-5; D not resolved. Looked up from germline, CDR1 is GTSNPN and CDR2 is SVGIG (reference sequence). V was shortened by 0 bases and J by 0 bases, with 14 bases between the two germline ends. CDR3 length: 16 amino acids. CDR3 amino acids: CAWSVLPASYQETQYF. The CDR3 DNA is TGTGCCTGGAGTGTTCTCCCCGCGTCCTACCAAGAGACCCAGTACTTC.

This clone has more than one count but fewer than ten. This chain uses TRBV7-3 with TRBJ1-6, with D possibly matching TRBD1 (6 bases). The CDR3 runs to 14 residues. V was pared by 2 bases and J by 7 bases, with 9 bases between. Looked up from germline, CDR1 is SGHTA and CDR2 is FQGTGA. Written as DNA, the CDR3 is TGTGCCAGCAGCTTAGGGGGCGTGAATTCACCCCTCCACTTT. It codes for CASSLGGVNSPLHF.

The J gene is TRBJ2-1, the V gene TRBV5-1; 9 nucleotides agree with TRBD1. CDR3 length: 16 amino acids. With 0 bases clipped from V and 7 bases from J, the junction kept 8 bases outside the gene matches. The germline gives CDR1 SGHRS, CDR2 YFSETQ. Written as DNA, the CDR3 is TGCGCCAGCAGCTTGGAACCGGGACAGGGCGTAAATGAGCAGTTCTTC. This translates into CASSLEPGQGVNEQFF.

V usage is TRBV9 and J usage is TRBJ2-3, with a possible D match to TRBD2 (6 bases). The germline V and J ends were trimmed by 4 bases and 1 base, with 19 bases remaining between them. The germline CDR1 and CDR2 sequences are SGDLS and YYNGEE. This CDR3 contains 17 residues. CDR3 DNA sequence: TGTGCCAGCAGCCCTCGCGGGCAGCGGGCCGGCACAGATACGCAGTATTTT. This sequence encodes CASSPRGQRAGTDTQYF.

The chain links TRBV5-1 to TRBJ2-1, with 15 bases matching TRBD2. The ends lost 2 bases at V and 4 bases at J; junction bases unmatched: 1. Germline CDR1 and CDR2: SGHRS and YFSETQ. The CDR3 sequence is 16 residues long. In nucleotides, the CDR3 is TGCGCCAGCAGCTTCGGGACTAGCGGGGGGTACAATGAGCAGTTCTTC. As protein: CASSFGTSGGYNEQFF. The full variable domain, with the rest looked up from reference TRBV5-1 and TRBJ2-1, is KAGVTQTPRYLIKTRGQQVTLSCSPISGHRSVSWYQQTPGQGLQFLFEYFSETQRNKGNFPGRFSGRQFSNSRSEMNVSTLELGDSALYLCASSFGTSGGYNEQFFGPGTRLTVL.

In nucleotides, the CDR3 is TGTGCCAGCAGCCCGACTAGCGGGAGAAACGAGCAGTACTTC. Translating it yields CASSPTSGRNEQYF. V gene TRBV28 combines with J gene TRBJ2-7, with 12 nucleotides matching TRBD2. The V gene's germline CDR1 is MDHEN and CDR2 SYDVKM. There are 14 residues in the CDR3. Losses at the gene ends were 6 bases for V and 5 bases for J; bases not matched to a gene: 5.

The chain employs TRBV20-1 and TRBJ2-1; no firm D call. The length of the CDR3 is 15 residues. Trimming cost V 3 bases and J 2 bases, with 14 bases left between them. The germline gives CDR1 DFQATT, CDR2 SNEGSKA (reference sequence). The CDR3 loop reads CSASDVLPPYNEQFF. The DNA for the CDR3 is TGCAGTGCTAGTGATGTGCTACCACCCTACAATGAGCAGTTCTTC.

V is TRBV2 and J is TRBJ1-2; a weak D match, TRBD1 (6 bases). The CDR3 length is 11 residues. Germline V gives CDR1 SNHLY, CDR2 FYNNEI. V was pared by 7 bases and J by 7 bases, with 10 bases between. In nucleotides, the CDR3 is TGTGCCAGCACCATGGACAGTGGCTACACCTTC. Translated: CASTMDSGYTF.

V is TRBV27 and J is TRBJ2-1; 8 bases map to TRBD2. The CDR3 is 14 residues long. The germline gives CDR1 MNHEY, CDR2 SMNVEV (reference sequence). After removal of 3 bases from V and 6 bases from J, the junction contained 4 bases not matched to a gene. CDR3 loop: CASSLGLEANEQFF. DNA for the CDR3: TGTGCCAGCAGTTTGGGACTAGAGGCCAATGAGCAGTTCTTC.

The V and J genes are TRBV18 and TRBJ2-7, with 9 bases lining up with TRBD1. CDR1 and CDR2 (germline): KGHSH, LQKENI. After removal of 4 bases from V and 2 bases from J, the junction contained 6 bases not matched to a gene. The CDR3 sequence is 15 residues long. The CDR3 DNA follows: TGTGCCAGCTCACTCGGGACAGGGTACCCCTACGAGCAGTACTTC. Translating it yields CASSLGTGYPYEQYF.

This sequence joins TRBV5-4 and TRBJ2-7; 9 nucleotides align to TRBD1. This CDR3 is built from 15 residues. V shed 4 bases, J shed 0 bases, and the junction held 5 bases outside the gene matches. The germline V gene encodes CDR1 SGHNT and CDR2 YYREEE (reference sequence). The CDR3 DNA reads TGTGCCAGCAGCCTCCCGGGACAGGGCTCCTACGAGCAGTACTTC. Its translation: CASSLPGQGSYEQYF.

This clone has a single count. CDR3 nucleotides: TGCGCCAGCAGCTCCGGGACTATCCCCGATACGCAGTATTTT. It specifies CASSSGTIPDTQYF. J is TRBJ2-3 and V is TRBV5-1, with TRBD2 matching 7 bases. Per germline, CDR1 SGHRS and CDR2 YFSETQ. With 3 bases clipped from V and 6 bases from J, the junction kept 7 bases outside the gene matches. This CDR3 contains 14 residues.

The chain employs TRBV7-9 and TRBJ1-1; tentative D call: TRBD1 (6 bases). CDR1 SEHNR and CDR2 FQNEAQ come from the germline V gene (reference sequence). V was pared by 2 bases and J by 5 bases, with 15 bases between. The CDR3 length is 15 residues. DNA of the CDR3: TGTGCCAGCAGCTTAAGCGCTGACAGGTTTACTGAAGCTTTCTTT. It encodes CASSLSADRFTEAFF.

This chain connects TRBV5-8 to TRBJ1-2, with 7 bases identical to TRBD1. Germline trimming cut 2 bases from V and 4 bases from J; bases unmatched to any gene: 14. The CDR3 has 17 amino acids. The germline V gene encodes CDR1 SGHTS and CDR2 YDEGEE. CDR3 DNA sequence: TGTGCCAGCAGCTTCGGGACAGTTCAACGGCGCCTCTATGGCTACACCTTC. Amino acids: CASSFGTVQRRLYGYTF.

The chain joins TRBV5-6 to TRBJ2-1; 7 bases fit TRBD2. This CDR3 contains 15 residues. The germline CDR1 and CDR2 sequences are SGHDT and YYEEEE. V lost 4 bases, J lost 0 bases, and 4 bases stayed unmatched. CDR3 protein: CASSRRTSSYNEQFF. The CDR3 DNA reads as TGTGCCAGCAGCCGGAGGACTAGCTCCTACAATGAGCAGTTCTTC.

The chain recombines TRBV29-1 with TRBJ2-3; D remains unclear. This CDR3 comprises 12 residues. The V gene's germline CDR1 is SQVTM and CDR2 ANQGSEA. The V end was cut by 3 bases, the J end by 1 base, with 5 bases between. The CDR3 DNA follows: TGCAGCGTTGAGGCTGGCACAGATACGCAGTATTTT. Encoded protein: CSVEAGTDTQYF.

The chain joins TRBV6-5 to TRBJ2-3; D ambiguous. The CDR3 has 13 residues. CDR1 and CDR2 from the germline V gene are MNHEY and SVGAGI. The V and J ends lost 6 bases and 5 bases respectively, with 12 bases between them. CDR3 nucleotide sequence: TGTGCCAGCAGCAACACACACCAAGATACGCAGTATTTT. It yields the protein CASSNTHQDTQYF.

This sequence joins TRBV19 and TRBJ1-3, with 10 bases aligning to TRBD1. Germline assignment: CDR1 LNHDA and CDR2 SQIVND (reference sequence). The CDR3 contains 14 residues. V shed 6 bases and J 7 bases; nucleotides not matched to a gene: 6. CDR3 nucleotide sequence: TGTGCCAGTAGACCCGGGACAGGGGCGAACACCATATATTTT. As protein: CASRPGTGANTIYF.

The chain employs TRBV7-3 and TRBJ2-3, with TRBD2 identical over 13 bases. Unmatched junction bases numbered 3, after V lost 5 bases and J lost 1 base. This CDR3 spans 16 amino acids. From germline, CDR1 is SGHTA and CDR2 FQGTGA. The CDR3 reads CASSAGTSGGTDTQYF. Written as DNA, the CDR3 is TGTGCCAGCAGCGCAGGGACTAGCGGGGGCACAGATACGCAGTATTTT.

This clone was picked up one time. This chain links TRBV7-9 with TRBJ2-1; 9 bases match TRBD2. CDR1 is SEHNR, CDR2 FQNEAQ, per germline (reference sequence). This CDR3 is 16 amino acids long. The ends lost 5 bases at V and 5 bases at J; junction bases unmatched: 10. CDR3 region: CASSKSGTSYDNEQFF. CDR3 coding DNA: TGTGCCAGCAGCAAATCCGGGACTAGCTACGACAATGAGCAGTTCTTC. Full variable domain (remainder filled in from reference TRBV7-9 and TRBJ2-1): DTGVSQNPRHKITKRGQNVTFRCDPISEHNRLYWYRQTLGQGPEFLTYFQNEAQLEKSRLLSDRFSAERPKGSFSTLEIQRTEQGDSAMYLCASSKSGTSYDNEQFFGPGTRLTVL.

This clone occurred once. The gene calls are TRBV6-5 and TRBJ2-2, with D perhaps TRBD2 (5 bases). Germline V gene data show CDR1 as MNHEY and CDR2 as SVGAGI. The CDR3 contains 12 residues. Trimming took 6 bases from V and 3 from J, leaving 5 bases between them. Here the CDR3 DNA reads TGTGCCAGCAGGCGGGACACCGGGGAGCTGTTTTTT. Translation: CASRRDTGELFF.

The chain links TRBV19 to TRBJ2-2, with 8 bases matching TRBD1. The V gene end was trimmed by 6 bases and the J gene end by 4 bases; junction bases not matched to a gene: 7. Per germline, CDR1 LNHDA and CDR2 SQIVND (reference sequence). The CDR3 consists of 15 residues. The CDR3 DNA sequence: TGTGCCAGTAGCGGACAGGGACCAGGCACCGGGGAGCTGTTTTTT. This sequence encodes CASSGQGPGTGELFF. The variable domain in full, completed from reference TRBV19 and TRBJ2-2, reads DGGITQSPKYLFRKEGQNVTLSCEQNLNHDAMYWYRQDPGQGLRLIYYSQIVNDFQKGDIAEGYSVSREKKESFPLTVTSAQKNPTAFYLCASSGQGPGTGELFFGEGSRLTVL.

This clone was recorded once. The V gene is TRBV27, the J gene TRBJ2-5; 7 bases are shared with TRBD2. Germline V lookup: CDR1 MNHEY, CDR2 SMNVEV (reference sequence). Trimming took 3 bases from V and 7 from J; bases not matched to a gene: 5. CDR3 size: 13 residues. In DNA, the CDR3 is TGTGCCAGCAGTTTTGCCGTAGCGGGGACCCAGTACTTC. Translation gives CASSFAVAGTQYF.

The rearrangement links TRBV29-1 to TRBJ2-5, with D possibly being TRBD2 (5 bases). The CDR3 has 11 amino acids. CDR1 is SQVTM and CDR2 is ANQGSEA in the germline V gene. V was cut by 4 bases and J by 5 bases, with 8 bases left in between. In DNA, the CDR3 is TGCAGCGTTGGGCGGGCGGAGACCCAGTACTTC. Its translation is CSVGRAETQYF.

This clone came up once. This chain joins TRBV28 and TRBJ2-2; D ambiguous. This CDR3 has 17 residues. Germline values: CDR1 MDHEN, CDR2 SYDVKM. Trimming pared 1 base from V and 3 bases from J, leaving 15 bases between. CDR3 nucleotide sequence: TGTGCCAGCAGTTTATCCCTTCCAGGTTACTACACCGGGGAGCTGTTTTTT. It specifies CASSLSLPGYYTGELFF.

The chain uses TRBV29-1 and TRBJ1-1; 7 positions agree with TRBD1. Losses at the gene ends were 7 bases for V and 5 bases for J; bases not matched to a gene: 13. The CDR3 totals 14 residues. Germline loops: CDR1 SQVTM, CDR2 ANQGSEA. The CDR3 DNA is TGCAGCGCCCACCCCCCAGGGGGAGGAACTGAAGCTTTCTTT. Translated: CSAHPPGGGTEAFF.

This rearrangement joins TRBV7-2 to TRBJ1-2, with 10 bases lining up with TRBD1. V shed 5 bases, J shed 6 bases, and the junction held 6 bases outside the gene matches. The CDR3 is made up of 14 amino acids. Germline CDR1 and CDR2: SGHTA and FQGNSA. The CDR3: CASSPRDRGNGYTF. As DNA, the CDR3 is TGTGCCAGCAGCCCGAGGGACAGGGGAAATGGCTACACCTTC.